A single sample gave rise to the 31 T cell receptor beta chains below, sequenced in a study of shared clonotypes between healthy human individuals (dated by TCRdb to the early 2020s). Libraries were prepared through the immunoSEQ multiplex PCR assay. TCRdb limited this immuneACCESS table to in-frame rearrangements with V and J called. A share of clones is missing; checked studies link under half to unresolved V genes, and the rest is unexplained. The sample records just over 2,000,000 clones, around 95% of which are singletons. 0.13% of the sample rests with the top ten. Input material: naive CD4+ T cells sorted from blood. The label giving this sample's cell subset or site can be read as: CD45RA+ positively selected. The receptor set was obtained from a man aged 18 to 35 in good health.

This clone appeared once. CDR3 sequence: CASSQGQNYGYTF. CDR3 nucleotide sequence: TGTGCCAGTAGCCAGGGACAGAACTATGGCTACACCTTC. The chain is built from TRBV19 and TRBJ1-2, with 7 bases that match TRBD1. The CDR3 is 13 amino acids. J was trimmed by 2 bases and V by 6 bases; bases with no gene match: 3. Germline loops: CDR1 LNHDA, CDR2 SQIVND (reference sequence). The whole variable domain, remainder taken from reference TRBV19 and TRBJ1-2, is DGGITQSPKYLFRKEGQNVTLSCEQNLNHDAMYWYRQDPGQGLRLIYYSQIVNDFQKGDIAEGYSVSREKKESFPLTVTSAQKNPTAFYLCASSQGQNYGYTFGSGTRLTVV.

This rearrangement joins TRBV10-3 to TRBJ2-1; 10 bases are shared with TRBD2. CDR1 is ENHRY and CDR2 is SYGVKD in the germline V gene. The CDR3 has 17 residues. Trimming took 2 bases from V and 1 from J; bases not matched to a gene: 5. The CDR3 DNA sequence: TGTGCCATCAGTGAGCTGGGACTAGCGTTGTCCTACAATGAGCAGTTCTTC. Its translation: CAISELGLALSYNEQFF.

This chain connects TRBV7-3 to TRBJ1-1; D unresolved. Between the trimmed V and J ends, which lost 2 bases and 0 bases, there was a span of 13 bases. The CDR3 runs to 16 residues. Germline CDR1 is SGHTA and CDR2 is FQGTGA. In DNA, the CDR3 is TGTGCCAGCAGCTTATACGCTCAGGCAGTGAACACTGAAGCTTTCTTT. Residues: CASSLYAQAVNTEAFF.

The chain employs TRBV9 and TRBJ2-4, with D unclear. V was trimmed by 0 bases and J by 0 bases, leaving 7 bases between them. The CDR3 runs 15 residues. Germline CDR1 reads SGDLS; CDR2 reads YYNGEE. The CDR3 sequence: CASSVGTLAKNIQYF. The CDR3 nucleotides are TGTGCCAGCAGCGTAGGAACATTAGCCAAAAACATTCAGTACTTC. Drawing the rest from reference TRBV9 and TRBJ2-4, the complete variable domain is DSGVTQTPKHLITATGQRVTLRCSPRSGDLSVYWYQQSLDQGLQFLIQYYNGEERAKGNILERFSAQQFPDLHSELNLSSLELGDSALYFCASSVGTLAKNIQYFGAGTRLSVL.

This rearrangement joins TRBV5-1 to TRBJ1-2; TRBD1 matches at 8 bases. Trimming took 4 bases from V and 7 from J; bases not matched to a gene: 21. CDR3 length equals 18 residues. Per the germline V gene, CDR1 is SGHRS and CDR2 is YFSETQ. In DNA form, the CDR3 reads TGCGCCAGCAGCCAAAGGGAACGCGCAGGGGGCGGAGGGCTTGGCTACACCTTC. Its translation is CASSQRERAGGGGLGYTF.

Only a few counts were recorded for this clone. The chain is built from TRBV5-6 and TRBJ2-7; TRBD2 matches 10 bases. Germline V gene lookup returns CDR1 SGHDT and CDR2 YYEEEE. The CDR3 spans 15 residues. J was trimmed by 6 bases and V by 4 bases; bases with no gene match: 10. In nucleotides, the CDR3 is TGTGCCAGCAGCCCGGGGACTAGCGTCTTTCGCGAGCAGTACTTC. Translating gives CASSPGTSVFREQYF. The full variable domain, its missing parts supplied by reference TRBV5-6 and TRBJ2-7, is DAGVTQSPTHLIKTRGQQVTLRCSPKSGHDTVSWYQQALGQGPQFIFQYYEEEERQRGNFPDRFSGHQFPNYSSELNVNALLLGDSALYLCASSPGTSVFREQYFGPGTRLTVT.

This clone appeared a single time. The chain has TRBV5-4 and TRBJ2-1; 7 bases are shared with TRBD2. The ends lost 7 bases at V and 4 bases at J; junction bases unmatched: 8. The CDR3 runs to 14 residues. Germline V gives CDR1 SGHNT, CDR2 YYREEE (reference sequence). The CDR3 spells CASAGTTGYNEQFF. In DNA form, the CDR3 reads TGTGCCAGCGCCGGGACTACAGGATACAATGAGCAGTTCTTC.

This clone was counted a few times. This chain links TRBV13 with TRBJ1-2; possibly TRBD1 for D (5 bases). This CDR3 region has 14 residues. The V end lost 5 bases, the J end lost 4 bases, and 14 bases lay between the germline ends. Per the germline V gene, CDR1 is PRHDT and CDR2 is FYEKMQ (reference sequence). The CDR3 spells CASSPRGGSYGYTF. In DNA, the CDR3 is TGTGCCAGCAGCCCCCGGGGGGGTTCCTATGGCTACACCTTC.

The chain employs TRBV6-1 and TRBJ1-6; D perhaps matches TRBD1 (6 bases). This CDR3 is 14 amino acids long. V gave up 2 bases and J gave up 9 bases, with 11 bases separating them. Germline CDR1 MNHNS, CDR2 SASEGT. The CDR3 DNA follows: TGTGCCAGCAGTGAAAACAGGGTAGCTTCACCCCTCCACTTT. It codes for CASSENRVASPLHF.

Comments on this clone: The same CDR3 is also encoded by other DNA sequences in this sample. The gene calls are TRBV9 and TRBJ1-1; D is unresolved. The ends were cut back, 0 bases at V and 5 bases at J, with 8 bases in the middle. The CDR3 runs 13 residues. Germline V lookup: CDR1 SGDLS, CDR2 YYNGEE. CDR3 protein: CASSVATRTEAFF. As DNA, the CDR3 is TGTGCCAGCAGCGTAGCTACGAGGACTGAAGCTTTCTTT.

This chain connects TRBV4-2 to TRBJ1-2; maybe TRBD1 (6 bases). V shed 5 bases and J shed 8 bases, with 24 bases lying between them. The CDR3 covers 16 residues. Looked up from germline, CDR1 is LGHNA and CDR2 is YNFKEQ. The CDR3 loop is CASSLAMVTGLWGYTF. The CDR3 nucleotides read TGTGCCAGCAGCTTGGCGATGGTGACAGGCCTCTGGGGCTACACCTTC.

The genes are TRBV23-1 and TRBJ2-5; D might be TRBD2 (7 bases). TRBV23-1 is placed among ORFs of uncertain function. The length of the CDR3 is 16 residues. V lost 0 bases, J lost 4 bases, and 15 bases lay in between. CDR3 bases: TGCGCCAGCAGTCAATCGGGGGGGCTCGTGAGAGAGACCCAGTACTTC. This encodes CASSQSGGLVRETQYF.

This clone occurred once. The chain couples TRBV28 to TRBJ1-5; TRBD1 matches 8 bases. Germline loops: CDR1 MDHEN, CDR2 SYDVKM. Trimming removed 6 bases from V and 7 bases from J; junction bases left unmatched: 11. This CDR3 is 15 amino acids long. The CDR3, as DNA: TGTGCCAGCAGACTATCAGGGGGCCAGGGGCAGCCCCAGCATTTT. As protein: CASRLSGGQGQPQHF.

In its sample, this clone was seen once. V usage is TRBV2 and J usage is TRBJ2-5; TRBD2 matches 10 bases. CDR1 SNHLY and CDR2 FYNNEI come from the germline V gene. The CDR3 is made up of 12 amino acids. Unmatched junction bases numbered 3, after V lost 7 bases and J lost 7 bases. The CDR3 here is CASMASGGTQYF. The DNA for the CDR3 is TGTGCCAGCATGGCTAGCGGGGGGACCCAGTACTTC.

The chain combines TRBV29-1 with TRBJ1-2; 10 positions match TRBD1. There are 17 residues in the CDR3. The V gene's germline CDR1 is SQVTM and CDR2 ANQGSEA. Trimming cost V 0 bases and J 2 bases; bases outside gene matches: 9. The chain's CDR3 is CSVEDTRGTGANYGYTF. The CDR3 DNA reads TGCAGCGTTGAAGATACCCGCGGGACAGGGGCAAACTATGGCTACACCTTC.

In DNA, the CDR3 is TGCAGCGCCTTAACTAGGACGGACTACGAGCAGTACTTC. Its protein product is CSALTRTDYEQYF. The chain employs TRBV29-1 and TRBJ2-7, with a possible D match to TRBD2 (5 bases). CDR1 SQVTM and CDR2 ANQGSEA come from the germline V gene. Trimming left V 7 bases short and J 3 bases short, with 16 bases between. The CDR3 covers 13 residues.

The chain employs TRBV19 and TRBJ2-7; weak D call: TRBD1 (6 bases). The CDR3 has 15 residues. V lost 3 bases and J lost 0, with 12 bases in between. The germline gives CDR1 LNHDA, CDR2 SQIVND (reference sequence). This CDR3 is CASSMSGTSSYEQYF. The CDR3 DNA sequence: TGTGCCAGTAGTATGTCCGGGACAAGCTCCTACGAGCAGTACTTC.

The rearrangement uses TRBV10-3 and TRBJ2-7; TRBD2 is a possible D gene (5 bases). This CDR3 comprises 14 residues. The germline gives CDR1 ENHRY, CDR2 SYGVKD. V lost 6 bases and J lost 6, with 18 bases in between. CDR3 sequence: CAIRSKSEEGEQYF. The CDR3 region has the DNA TGTGCCATCAGGTCAAAAAGTGAAGAGGGCGAGCAGTACTTC.

CDR3 sequence reads: CASSLGQYNEQFF. The CDR3, as DNA: TGTGCCAGCAGTTTGGGACAGTACAATGAGCAGTTCTTC. The chain links TRBV6-5 to TRBJ2-1; 7 bases are shared with TRBD1. The CDR3 loop spans 13 amino acids. V dropped 4 bases and J dropped 4; count of bases not matched to a gene: 1. Germline V gene lookup returns CDR1 MNHEY and CDR2 SVGAGI.

The J gene is TRBJ1-2, the V gene TRBV27; 8 positions match TRBD1. The CDR3 length is 14 residues. V dropped 2 bases and J dropped 4; count of bases not matched to a gene: 3. The germline V gene has CDR1 MNHEY and CDR2 SMNVEV (reference sequence). The CDR3 nucleotides are TGTGCCAGCAGTTTAAAACAGGGGGTCTATGGCTACACCTTC. Its protein is CASSLKQGVYGYTF.

CDR3 in DNA: TGTGCCTGGATCCTGACTAGCGGGTCAGGTACGCAGTATTTT. The encoded protein is CAWILTSGSGTQYF. The chain joins TRBV30 to TRBJ2-3, with TRBD2 matching over 10 bases. CDR1 and CDR2 from the germline V gene are GTSNPN and SVGIG (reference sequence). This CDR3 comprises 14 residues. Trimming took 4 bases from V and 8 from J; bases not matched to a gene: 9.

V is TRBV28 and J is TRBJ2-7, with 7 bases aligning to TRBD2. The V gene end was trimmed by 2 bases and the J gene end by 3 bases; junction bases not matched to a gene: 4. Germline loops: CDR1 MDHEN, CDR2 SYDVKM. CDR3 length: 14 amino acids. CDR3 sequence (DNA): TGTGCCAGCAGTTTAGGGGGGGGTATCTACGAGCAGTACTTC. It codes for CASSLGGGIYEQYF.

This chain links TRBV6-5 with TRBJ1-4; D not certain. This CDR3 is built from 13 residues. Per germline, CDR1 MNHEY and CDR2 SVGAGI. V shed 6 bases and J shed 5 bases, with 10 bases lying between them. CDR3 DNA sequence: TGTGCCAGCAGGATGACGGTGAATGAAAAACTGTTTTTT. Translation gives CASRMTVNEKLFF.

Worth noting for this clone: The identical CDR3 is also encoded by other nucleotide sequences in the sample. The chain couples TRBV18 to TRBJ1-3; 9 bases are a match to TRBD1. The CDR3 has 15 residues. CDR1 is KGHSH and CDR2 is LQKENI in the germline V gene. With V trimmed by 0 bases and J by 5 bases, 2 bases remained unmatched. The CDR3 here is CASSPPGTGRNTIYF. The CDR3 nucleotides read TGTGCCAGCTCACCACCGGGGACAGGGCGAAACACCATATATTTT. The entire variable domain, with the rest obtained from reference TRBV18 and TRBJ1-3, is as follows: NAGVMQNPRHLVRRRGQEARLRCSPMKGHSHVYWYRQLPEEGLKFMVYLQKENIIDESGMPKERFSAEFPKEGPSILRIQQVVRGDSAAYFCASSPPGTGRNTIYFGEGSWLTVV.

The chain combines TRBV12-5 with TRBJ2-3; D is ambiguous. V lost 0 bases and J 6 bases, leaving 7 bases between the germline ends. There are 13 residues in the CDR3. Germline V gives CDR1 LGHNT, CDR2 FRNRAP. CDR3 DNA: TGTGCTAGTGGTTTGGTACATTTGGATACGCAGTATTTT. Encoded protein: CASGLVHLDTQYF.

This chain connects TRBV20-1 to TRBJ1-1; D ambiguous. Looked up from germline, CDR1 is DFQATT and CDR2 is SNEGSKA (reference sequence). V was shortened by 7 bases and J by 2 bases, with 8 bases between the two germline ends. The CDR3 totals 11 residues. Written as DNA, the CDR3 is TGCAGTGGCGGAGGTAACACTGAAGCTTTCTTT. This codes for CSGGGNTEAFF.

The V call is TRBV2, the J call TRBJ1-6; perhaps TRBD1 as D (5 bases). CDR3 length equals 16 residues. Germline assignment: CDR1 SNHLY and CDR2 FYNNEI. Trimming removed 8 bases at V and 0 bases at J, with 14 bases between. The CDR3 is CASLLGERSYNSPLHF. CDR3 DNA: TGTGCCAGCCTATTGGGGGAGCGCTCCTATAATTCACCCCTCCACTTT.

Only a few counts were recorded for this clone. This sequence joins TRBV5-6 and TRBJ2-5; D is perhaps TRBD1 (5 bases). The CDR3 has 14 residues. The germline V and J ends were trimmed by 0 bases and 4 bases, with 10 bases remaining between them. The germline V gene has CDR1 SGHDT and CDR2 YYEEEE. CDR3 nucleotides: TGTGCCAGCAGCTTGGTCTCCACAGGAGAGACCCAGTACTTC. Protein sequence: CASSLVSTGETQYF.

The rearrangement joins TRBV5-8 to TRBJ2-7; the match to TRBD2 covers 10 bases. CDR3 length: 18 residues. CDR1 is SGHTS, CDR2 YDEGEE, per germline. The V and J ends lost 2 bases and 4 bases, in that order; junction bases with no gene match: 15. CDR3 nucleotide sequence: TGTGCCAGCAGCTTTTTAGGTAGCGGGGGGAATCGTGGATACGAGCAGTACTTC. Translated, it gives CASSFLGSGGNRGYEQYF.

The chain joins TRBV13 to TRBJ1-6; the D is unclear. Per the germline V gene, CDR1 is PRHDT and CDR2 is FYEKMQ (reference sequence). The length of the CDR3 is 13 residues. V was clipped by 6 bases and J by 8 bases, with 11 bases between them. CDR3: CASSSLGDSPLHF. CDR3 bases: TGTGCCAGCAGTTCCTTGGGAGATTCACCCCTCCACTTT.

This clone appeared a single time. The chain uses TRBV4-1 and TRBJ2-5, with a possible D match to TRBD2 (5 bases). CDR3 size: 13 residues. Trimming took off 7 bases at V and 7 bases at J, with 16 bases between the two ends. Germline V gives CDR1 MGHRA, CDR2 YSYEKL. DNA of the CDR3: TGCGCCAGCACCTTCGCCCTCGGAGGGACCCAGTACTTC. Its protein is CASTFALGGTQYF.